Following are 10 T cell receptor beta chains from one sample sequenced in a study of graft-versus-host responses after intestinal transplantation. Method: immunoSEQ multiplex PCR; TCRdb's copy keeps in-frame clones and lacks some. The sample lists about 100,000 clones, approximately 90% seen once, with 0.71% in the top ten. These TCRs are of unknown antigen specificity. The starting material was unstimulated CD4+ T cells sorted from spleen or lymph node cells, obtained before transplant. All receptors derive from a human donor who was the organ donor for an intestinal transplant.

V gene TRBV5-4 combines with J gene TRBJ1-2; 7 bases are shared with TRBD1. The CDR3 contains 15 residues. CDR1 is SGHNT and CDR2 is YYREEE in the germline V gene (reference sequence). The V segment lost 6 bases and the J segment 5 bases; nucleotides outside the gene matches: 13. This CDR3 is CASNVRDSGKYGYTF. The CDR3 DNA sequence: TGTGCCAGCAACGTACGGGACAGCGGCAAGTATGGCTACACCTTC. The whole variable domain, filled in from reference TRBV5-4 and TRBJ1-2, reads ETGVTQSPTHLIKTRGQQVTLRCSSQSGHNTVSWYQQALGQGPQFIFQYYREEENGRGNFPPRFSGLQFPNYSSELNVNALELDDSALYLCASNVRDSGKYGYTFGSGTRLTVV.

The J gene is TRBJ2-7, the V gene TRBV6-5; D perhaps matches TRBD2 (6 bases). CDR3 length: 13 amino acids. The ends were cut back, 10 bases at V and 6 bases at J, with 19 bases in the middle. CDR1 and CDR2 (germline): MNHEY, SVGAGI. The CDR3 sequence is CATAWDSRSEQYF. CDR3 sequence (DNA): TGTGCCACCGCTTGGGACTCTAGGAGCGAGCAGTACTTC.

The chain combines TRBV4-1 with TRBJ2-7; 7 nucleotides match TRBD2. The CDR3 has 16 amino acids. CDR1 and CDR2 from the germline V gene are MGHRA and YSYEKL. The trim removed 0 bases at V and 6 bases at J, leaving 11 bases unmatched. The CDR3 bases are TGCGCCAGCAGCCAAGATCGGGCAGCGGGGAAAGGCGAGCAGTACTTC. It encodes CASSQDRAAGKGEQYF.

V usage is TRBV28 and J usage is TRBJ1-4, with 9 bases fitting TRBD1. CDR3 length: 17 residues. From germline, CDR1 is MDHEN and CDR2 SYDVKM. Unmatched junction bases numbered 5, after V lost 3 bases and J lost 0 bases. CDR3 amino acids: CASSLGQGYATNEKLFF. The CDR3 DNA is TGTGCCAGCAGTTTGGGACAGGGCTATGCAACTAATGAAAAACTGTTTTTT.

This chain joins TRBV5-6 and TRBJ2-5; maybe TRBD1 (6 bases). Trimming took off 2 bases at V and 1 base at J, with 9 bases between the two ends. Per the germline V gene, CDR1 is SGHDT and CDR2 is YYEEEE. CDR3 size: 14 residues. The DNA of the CDR3 is TGTGCCAGCAGCTTCAGGACAGTCCAAGAGACCCAGTACTTC. This codes for CASSFRTVQETQYF.

The V call is TRBV11-2, the J call TRBJ2-5; the match to TRBD2 covers 9 bases. The CDR3 is 15 residues long. Germline V CDR1 and CDR2: SGHAT, FQNNGV. With 3 bases clipped from V and 8 bases from J, the junction kept 10 bases outside the gene matches. CDR3: CASSLAGGPRETQYF. CDR3 sequence (DNA): TGTGCCAGCAGCTTGGCGGGGGGGCCTAGGGAAACCCAGTACTTC.

This chain joins TRBV21-1 and TRBJ2-5; the table's D call TRBD1 went unverified against the DNA. TRBV21-1 counts as a pseudogene. This CDR3 comprises 20 residues. The CDR3 DNA follows: TGTGCCAGCAGCAAAGAATCCCATGGGGTGGCGACAGCCCAGTGGGAGACCCAGTACTTC. It is translated as CASSKESHGVATAQWETQYF.

CDR3 sequence (DNA): TGTGCCAGCAGACCCACCGGGACTAGCGTAGAGACCCAGTACTTC. It encodes CASRPTGTSVETQYF. The rearrangement links TRBV6-1 to TRBJ2-5, with 10 positions matching TRBD2. The CDR3 has 15 residues. Germline V lookup: CDR1 MNHNS, CDR2 SASEGT. Unmatched junction bases numbered 8, after V lost 6 bases and J lost 4 bases.

This sequence joins TRBV29-1 and TRBJ2-3; D ambiguous. Trimming took off 3 bases at V and 0 bases at J, with 13 bases between the two ends. Germline assignment: CDR1 SQVTM and CDR2 ANQGSEA. This CDR3 contains 15 residues. The CDR3 spells CSVDRGPASTDTQYF. Here the CDR3 DNA reads TGCAGCGTTGACCGCGGACCAGCTAGCACAGATACGCAGTATTTT.

The rearrangement joins TRBV10-2 to TRBJ2-2; a possible D gene is TRBD1 (6 bases). V dropped 5 bases and J dropped 0 bases, with 10 bases sitting between them. The CDR3 runs to 15 residues. The germline gives CDR1 WSHSY, CDR2 SAAADI. In nucleotides, the CDR3 is TGCGCCAGCAGTAGGGACACCACGAACACCGGGGAGCTGTTTTTT. As protein: CASSRDTTNTGELFF.